The rows below give T cell receptor beta chains drawn from one sample of a study of cytomegalovirus exposure and HLA in healthy donors. Sequencing used immunoSEQ multiplex PCR; TCRdb keeps in-frame clones, though not all of them. Here the sample spans around 300,000 clones, nearly 90% being singletons. The sequenced sample was PBMCs. The receptors were sampled from a man aged 30 to 45 in good health and CMV-seronegative. CDR3s include the opening cysteine and the closing phenylalanine or tryptophan. D genes are given only for firm matches. The size field is filled for only some rows; it gives once, few, many or a size class.

D gene	clone size	V gene	CDR3 length	J gene	CDR3 protein	CDR3 DNA
.	.	TRBV9	15	TRBJ2-7	CASSAEQGISYEQYF	TGTGCCAGCAGCGCCGAACAGGGTATCTCCTACGAGCAGTACTTC
TRBD1	.	TRBV14	13	TRBJ1-4	CASSGTANEKLFF	TGTGCCAGCAGCGGGACAGCGAATGAAAAACTGTTTTTT
.	.	TRBV7-6	15	TRBJ2-1	CASSFRVRAYNEQFF	TGTGCCAGCAGCTTTCGGGTCCGGGCCTACAATGAGCAGTTCTTC
.	.	TRBV6-5	13	TRBJ1-1	CASRPQGHTEAFF	TGTGCCAGCAGGCCACAGGGACACACTGAAGCTTTCTTT
.	.	TRBV5-1	12	TRBJ1-1	CASSRDISEAFF	TGCGCCAGCAGCCGGGACATCTCTGAAGCTTTCTTT
.	.	TRBV6-5	15	TRBJ1-2	CASRETGKLNYGYTF	TGTGCCAGCAGGGAAACAGGAAAGCTAAACTATGGCTACACCTTC
.	.	TRBV19	16	TRBJ1-1	CASSLNAGIMNTEAFF	TGTGCCAGTAGTTTAAACGCGGGAATCATGAACACTGAAGCTTTCTTT
TRBD1	.	TRBV6-1	16	TRBJ2-1	CASSEIVRQGPNEQFF	TGTGCCAGCAGTGAAATAGTTAGACAGGGTCCCAATGAGCAGTTCTTC
.	.	TRBV6-6	15	TRBJ2-6	CASSDAGSGANVLTF	TGTGCCAGCAGTGACGCAGGGTCTGGGGCCAACGTCCTGACTTTC
.	.	TRBV14	13	TRBJ1-4	CASSQGLNEKLFF	TGTGCCAGCAGCCAAGGCCTAAATGAAAAACTGTTTTTT
.	.	TRBV5-6	15	TRBJ1-5	CASSLAGGRNQPQHF	TGTGCCAGCAGCTTGGCCGGGGGTCGCAATCAGCCCCAGCATTTT
.	.	TRBV10-3	17	TRBJ1-4	CATREGGTGATNEKLFF	TGTGCCACCCGGGAGGGGGGAACGGGGGCAACTAATGAAAAACTGTTTTTT
.	few	TRBV10-3	16	TRBJ1-5	CAISESGQGYDQPQHF	TGTGCCATCAGTGAGTCGGGGCAGGGGTACGATCAGCCCCAGCATTTT
.	.	TRBV7-6	13	TRBJ1-1	CASSLTRNTEAFF	TGTGCCAGCAGCTTGACACGGAACACTGAAGCTTTCTTT
.	.	TRBV10-1	12	TRBJ1-1	CASSEPPGEAFF	TGCGCCAGCAGTGAGCCACCAGGGGAAGCTTTCTTT
TRBD2	.	TRBV7-2	15	TRBJ2-7	CASSPASGAPYEQYF	TGTGCCAGCAGCCCCGCTAGCGGGGCCCCCTACGAGCAGTACTTC
.	few	TRBV15	14	TRBJ1-5	CATSLPGGNQPQHF	TGTGCCACCAGCCTCCCCGGGGGGAATCAGCCCCAGCATTTT
TRBD2	.	TRBV7-2	16	TRBJ2-7	CASSQRGGVGSYEQYF	TGTGCCAGCAGCCAGCGGGGGGGAGTTGGCTCCTACGAGCAGTACTTC
.	.	TRBV5-6	15	TRBJ2-5	CASSLVSRYQETQYF	TGTGCCAGCAGTTTAGTCTCCCGGTACCAAGAGACCCAGTACTTC
.	.	TRBV14	14	TRBJ2-1	CASSQGGGLNEQFF	TGTGCCAGCAGCCAAGGTGGAGGTCTCAATGAGCAGTTCTTC
TRBD1	.	TRBV27	13	TRBJ2-7	CASSLGDSYEQYF	TGTGCCAGCAGCCTCGGGGACAGCTACGAGCAGTACTTC
TRBD1	.	TRBV6-6	15	TRBJ2-3	CASKRDRVSTDTQYF	TGTGCCAGTAAGAGGGACAGGGTGAGCACAGATACGCAGTATTTT
.	.	TRBV6-5	14	TRBJ1-2	CASSYSRGTYGYTF	TGTGCCAGCAGTTACTCGAGAGGCACCTATGGCTACACCTTC
TRBD1	few	TRBV4-1	15	TRBJ1-3	CASSQSDRGEDTIYF	TGCGCCAGCAGCCAATCCGACAGGGGTGAAGACACCATATATTTT
.	few	TRBV27	16	TRBJ2-6	CASSLSRRIGANVLTF	TGTGCCAGCAGTTTATCGAGGAGGATTGGGGCCAACGTCCTGACTTTC
.	.	TRBV25-1	15	TRBJ1-5	CASSERGGVHQPQHF	TGTGCCAGCAGTGAAAGGGGTGGGGTCCATCAGCCCCAGCATTTT
.	.	TRBV5-6	18	TRBJ2-3	CASSRTSLGAIATDTQYF	TGTGCCAGCAGCCGGACATCTCTTGGGGCTATTGCCACAGATACGCAGTATTTT
.	once	TRBV27	14	TRBJ2-7	CASSLGRGRHEQYF	TGTGCCAGCAGTTTAGGCAGGGGTAGACACGAGCAGTACTTC
.	.	TRBV6-5	15	TRBJ2-7	CASTRSTGGSYEQYF	TGTGCCAGCACTAGGTCGACAGGAGGCTCCTACGAGCAGTACTTC
.	few	TRBV4-1	13	TRBJ1-2	CASSYVGGNGYTF	TGCGCCAGCAGCTATGTCGGGGGAAATGGCTACACCTTC
.	.	TRBV4-3	14	TRBJ1-1	CASSQERGSTEAFF	TGCGCCAGCAGCCAAGAACGGGGAAGCACTGAAGCTTTCTTT
TRBD1	once	TRBV5-1	14	TRBJ2-3	CASSSDRRTDTQYF	TGCGCCAGCAGCTCGGACAGGCGCACAGATACGCAGTATTTT
TRBD1	once	TRBV18	15	TRBJ1-5	CASSPWDRGNQPQHF	TGTGCCAGCTCACCTTGGGACAGGGGAAACCAGCCCCAGCATTTT
TRBD1	.	TRBV18	14	TRBJ1-6	CASSPDRANSPLHF	TGTGCCAGCTCTCCAGACAGGGCTAATTCACCCCTCCACTTT
TRBD1	.	TRBV19	15	TRBJ1-3	CASSDRGQGGNTIYF	TGTGCCAGTAGTGACAGGGGGCAGGGTGGAAACACCATATATTTT
.	once	TRBV7-8	18	TRBJ2-6	CASSAQVFPQSRANVLTF	TGTGCCAGCAGCGCGCAGGTGTTCCCACAAAGTCGGGCCAACGTCCTGACTTTC
.	.	TRBV6-5	16	TRBJ2-2	CASSSQGKGNTGELFF	TGTGCCAGCAGTTCCCAGGGGAAAGGGAACACCGGGGAGCTGTTTTTT
TRBD2	.	TRBV29-1	21	TRBJ2-3	CSVEDLGLAGHRSNRADTQYF	TGCAGCGTTGAAGATTTGGGACTAGCGGGGCATAGAAGTAATCGGGCAGATACGCAGTATTTT
TRBD1	.	TRBV9	15	TRBJ2-7	CASSVDPGGSYEQYF	TGTGCCAGCAGCGTAGACCCAGGGGGCTCCTACGAGCAGTACTTC
TRBD1	.	TRBV4-1	15	TRBJ1-2	CASSPRLDRGEGYTF	TGCGCCAGCAGCCCCCGACTGGACAGGGGGGAAGGCTACACCTTC
.	.	TRBV21-1	13	TRBJ2-5	CARDLGGRETQYF	TGTGCCAGGGACCTAGGGGGAAGAGAGACCCAGTACTTC
TRBD2	many	TRBV6-1	15	TRBJ2-1	CASSATSGGYNEQFF	TGTGCCAGCAGTGCGACTAGCGGGGGTTACAATGAGCAGTTCTTC
.	few	TRBV19	15	TRBJ2-1	CASSITVSSYNEQFF	TGTGCCAGTAGTATAACGGTTAGCTCCTACAATGAGCAGTTCTTC
TRBD1	.	TRBV7-2	13	TRBJ1-1	CASRRQGYTEAFF	TGTGCCAGCCGTCGACAGGGTTACACTGAAGCTTTCTTT
.	.	TRBV19	13	TRBJ1-2	CASSIAPLYGYTF	TGTGCCAGTAGTATAGCTCCCCTCTATGGCTACACCTTC
TRBD1	.	TRBV5-1	20	TRBJ1-2	CASSGGQGRRASTGNYGYTF	TGCGCCAGCAGCGGGGGACAGGGGAGACGCGCTAGCACCGGGAACTATGGCTACACCTTC
.	.	TRBV7-9	12	TRBJ2-1	CASSLGGAGKFF	TGTGCCAGCAGCTTAGGAGGGGCGGGGAAGTTCTTC
.	.	TRBV5-1	15	TRBJ1-2	CASSLGSETYYGYTF	TGCGCCAGCAGCTTGGGCTCGGAGACCTATTATGGCTACACCTTC
TRBD2	.	TRBV19	18	TRBJ2-5	CASSPLAGGPTTQETQYF	TGTGCCAGTAGTCCACTAGCGGGGGGCCCCACTACCCAAGAGACCCAGTACTTC